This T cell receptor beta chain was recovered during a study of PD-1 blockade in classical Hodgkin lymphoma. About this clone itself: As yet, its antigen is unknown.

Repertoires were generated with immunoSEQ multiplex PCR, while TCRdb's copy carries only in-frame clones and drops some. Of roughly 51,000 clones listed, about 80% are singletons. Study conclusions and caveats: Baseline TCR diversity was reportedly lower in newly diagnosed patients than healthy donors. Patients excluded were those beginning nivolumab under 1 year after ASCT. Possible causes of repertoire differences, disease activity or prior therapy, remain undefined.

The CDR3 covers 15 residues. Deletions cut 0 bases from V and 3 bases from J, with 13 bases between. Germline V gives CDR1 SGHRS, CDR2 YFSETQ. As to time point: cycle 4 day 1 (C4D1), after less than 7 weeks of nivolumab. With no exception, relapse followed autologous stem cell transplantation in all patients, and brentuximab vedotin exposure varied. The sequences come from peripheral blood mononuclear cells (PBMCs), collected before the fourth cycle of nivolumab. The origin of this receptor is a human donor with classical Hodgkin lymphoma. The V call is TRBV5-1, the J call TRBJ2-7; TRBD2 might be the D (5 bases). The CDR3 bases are TGCGCCAGCAGCTTGGGGGAGACCGGGTTCTACGAGCAGTACTTC. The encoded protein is CASSLGETGFYEQYF.